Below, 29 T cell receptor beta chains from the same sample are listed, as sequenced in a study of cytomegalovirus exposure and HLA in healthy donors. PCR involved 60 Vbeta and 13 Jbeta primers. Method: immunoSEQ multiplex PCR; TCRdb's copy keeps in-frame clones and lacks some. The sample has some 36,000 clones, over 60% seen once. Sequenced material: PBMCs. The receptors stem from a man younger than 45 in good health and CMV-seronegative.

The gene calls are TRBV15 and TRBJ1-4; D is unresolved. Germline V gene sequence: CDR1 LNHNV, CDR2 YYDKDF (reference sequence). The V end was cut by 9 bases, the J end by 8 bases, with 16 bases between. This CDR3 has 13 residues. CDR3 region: CATRDYIGEKLFF. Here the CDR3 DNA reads TGTGCCACTAGAGACTACATTGGGGAAAAACTGTTTTTT.

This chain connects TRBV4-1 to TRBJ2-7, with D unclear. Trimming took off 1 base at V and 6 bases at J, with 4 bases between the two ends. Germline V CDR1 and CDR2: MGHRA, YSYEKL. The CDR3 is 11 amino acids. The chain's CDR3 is CASSQAFEQYF. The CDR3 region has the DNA TGCGCCAGCAGCCAAGCGTTCGAGCAGTACTTC.

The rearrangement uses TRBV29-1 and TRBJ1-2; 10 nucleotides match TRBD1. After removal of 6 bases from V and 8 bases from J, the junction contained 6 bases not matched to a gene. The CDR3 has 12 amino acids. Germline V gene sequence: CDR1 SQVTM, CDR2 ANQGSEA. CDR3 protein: CSVVDRGDGYTF. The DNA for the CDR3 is TGCAGCGTCGTGGACAGGGGGGACGGCTACACCTTC. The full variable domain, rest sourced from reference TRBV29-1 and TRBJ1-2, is SAVISQKPSRDICQRGTSLTIQCQVDSQVTMMFWYRQQPGQSLTLIATANQGSEATYESGFVIDKFPISRPNLTFSTLTVSNMSPEDSSIYLCSVVDRGDGYTFGSGTRLTVV.

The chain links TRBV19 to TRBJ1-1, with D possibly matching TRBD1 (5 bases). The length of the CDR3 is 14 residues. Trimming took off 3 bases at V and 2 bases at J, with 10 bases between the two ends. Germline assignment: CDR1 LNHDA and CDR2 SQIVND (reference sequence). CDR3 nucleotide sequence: TGTGCCAGTAGTATCCAGGGTGGAAACACTGAAGCTTTCTTT. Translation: CASSIQGGNTEAFF.

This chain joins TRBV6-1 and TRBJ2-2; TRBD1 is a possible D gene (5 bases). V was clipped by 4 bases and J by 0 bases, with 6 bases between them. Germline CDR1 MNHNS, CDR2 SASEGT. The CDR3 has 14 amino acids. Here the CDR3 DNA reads TGTGCCAGCAGTGGACAGTCGAACACCGGGGAGCTGTTTTTT. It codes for CASSGQSNTGELFF.

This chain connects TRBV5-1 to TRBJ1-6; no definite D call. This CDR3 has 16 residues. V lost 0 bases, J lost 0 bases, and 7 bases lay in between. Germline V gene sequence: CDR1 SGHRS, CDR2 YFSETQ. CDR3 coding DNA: TGCGCCAGCAGCTTGGTCAGTAACTCCTATAATTCACCCCTCCACTTT. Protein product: CASSLVSNSYNSPLHF.

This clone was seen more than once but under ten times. In nucleotides, the CDR3 is TGTGCCAGCAGCGGAAACTACAGGTTTGGCGAAAAACTGTTTTTT. Residues: CASSGNYRFGEKLFF. The chain links TRBV6-1 to TRBJ1-4, with D possibly being TRBD1 (5 bases). Germline CDR1 MNHNS, CDR2 SASEGT. The germline V and J ends were trimmed by 6 bases and 8 bases, with 19 bases remaining between them. There are 15 residues in the CDR3.

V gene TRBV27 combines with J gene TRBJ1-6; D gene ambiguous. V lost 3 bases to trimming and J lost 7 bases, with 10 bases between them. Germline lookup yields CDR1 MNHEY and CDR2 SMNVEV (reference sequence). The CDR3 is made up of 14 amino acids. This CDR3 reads CASSLGSPNSPLHF. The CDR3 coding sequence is TGTGCCAGCAGTTTGGGCAGCCCAAATTCACCCCTCCACTTT.

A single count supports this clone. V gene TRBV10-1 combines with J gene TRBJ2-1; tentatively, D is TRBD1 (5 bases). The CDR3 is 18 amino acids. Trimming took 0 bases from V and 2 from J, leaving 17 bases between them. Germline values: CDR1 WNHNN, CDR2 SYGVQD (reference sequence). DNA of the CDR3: TGCGCCAGCAGTGAGTCCGTAGTTGGGCAGGGCCCCTACAATGAGCAGTTCTTC. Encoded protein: CASSESVVGQGPYNEQFF.

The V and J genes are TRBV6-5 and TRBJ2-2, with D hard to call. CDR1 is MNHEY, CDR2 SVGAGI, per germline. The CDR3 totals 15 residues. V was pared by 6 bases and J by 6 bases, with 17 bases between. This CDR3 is CASSSLTGVAGELFF. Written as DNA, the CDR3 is TGTGCCAGCAGCTCCCTTACGGGTGTGGCCGGGGAGCTGTTTTTT.

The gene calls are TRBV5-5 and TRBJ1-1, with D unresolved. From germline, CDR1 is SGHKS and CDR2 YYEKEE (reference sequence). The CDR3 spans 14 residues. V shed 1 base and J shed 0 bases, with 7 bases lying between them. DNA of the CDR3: TGTGCCAGCAGCTTGCTAGGAATGAACACTGAAGCTTTCTTT. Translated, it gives CASSLLGMNTEAFF.

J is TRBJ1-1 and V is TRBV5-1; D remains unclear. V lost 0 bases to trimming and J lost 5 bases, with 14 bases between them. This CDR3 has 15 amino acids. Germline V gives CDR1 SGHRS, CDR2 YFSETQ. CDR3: CASSLETWRQTEAFF. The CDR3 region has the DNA TGCGCCAGCAGCTTGGAGACATGGAGGCAGACTGAAGCTTTCTTT.

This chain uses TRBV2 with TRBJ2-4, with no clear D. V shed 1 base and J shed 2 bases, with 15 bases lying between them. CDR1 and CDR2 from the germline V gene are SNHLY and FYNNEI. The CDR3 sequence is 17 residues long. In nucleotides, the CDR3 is TGTGCCAGCAGTGAAGACGACCTGTCGGGTACCAAAAACATTCAGTACTTC. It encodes CASSEDDLSGTKNIQYF.

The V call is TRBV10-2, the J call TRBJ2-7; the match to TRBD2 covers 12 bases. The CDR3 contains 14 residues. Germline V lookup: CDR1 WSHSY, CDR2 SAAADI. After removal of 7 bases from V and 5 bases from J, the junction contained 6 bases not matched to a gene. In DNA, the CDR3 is TGCGCCAGCACTCTAGCGGGAGGGGCGGACGAGCAGTACTTC. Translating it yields CASTLAGGADEQYF.

CDR3 sequence (DNA): TGTGCCAGCAGCCAAGACCCGGGCGCTAGCGGGAGTATGGATGAGCAGTTCTTC. Its protein is CASSQDPGASGSMDEQFF. The chain couples TRBV4-2 to TRBJ2-1; TRBD2 aligns across 10 bases. Germline V gene sequence: CDR1 LGHNA, CDR2 YNFKEQ. V was pared by 0 bases and J by 8 bases, with 13 bases of the junction left unmatched. The CDR3 is 18 residues long.

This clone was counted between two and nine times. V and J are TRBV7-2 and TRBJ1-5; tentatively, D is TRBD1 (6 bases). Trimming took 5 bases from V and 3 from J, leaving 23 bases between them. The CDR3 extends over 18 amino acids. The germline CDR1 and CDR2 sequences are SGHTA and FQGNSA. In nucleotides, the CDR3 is TGTGCCAGCAGCCTCCGATGGGGGACACCCACCAACAATCAGCCCCAGCATTTT. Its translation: CASSLRWGTPTNNQPQHF.

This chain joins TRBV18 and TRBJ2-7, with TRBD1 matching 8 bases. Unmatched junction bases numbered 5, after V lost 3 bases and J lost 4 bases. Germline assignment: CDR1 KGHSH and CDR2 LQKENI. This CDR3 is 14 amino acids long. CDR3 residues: CASSPGQGRYEQYF. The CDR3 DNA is TGTGCCAGCTCACCCGGACAGGGCAGGTACGAGCAGTACTTC. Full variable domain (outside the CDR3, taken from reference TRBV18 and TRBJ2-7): NAGVMQNPRHLVRRRGQEARLRCSPMKGHSHVYWYRQLPEEGLKFMVYLQKENIIDESGMPKERFSAEFPKEGPSILRIQQVVRGDSAAYFCASSPGQGRYEQYFGPGTRLTVT.

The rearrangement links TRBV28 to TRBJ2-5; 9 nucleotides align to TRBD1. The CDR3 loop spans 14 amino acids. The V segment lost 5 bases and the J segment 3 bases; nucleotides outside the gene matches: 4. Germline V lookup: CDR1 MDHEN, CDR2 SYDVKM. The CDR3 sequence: CASSHRGREETQYF. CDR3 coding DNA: TGTGCCAGCAGTCACAGGGGGCGGGAAGAGACCCAGTACTTC.

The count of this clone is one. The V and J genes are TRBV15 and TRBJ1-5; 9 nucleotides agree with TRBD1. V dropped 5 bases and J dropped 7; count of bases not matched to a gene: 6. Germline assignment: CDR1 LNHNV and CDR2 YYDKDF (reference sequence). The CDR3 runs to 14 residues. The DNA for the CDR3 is TGTGCCACCAGCCAAACAGGGGGCAGGCAGCCCCAGCATTTT. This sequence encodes CATSQTGGRQPQHF.

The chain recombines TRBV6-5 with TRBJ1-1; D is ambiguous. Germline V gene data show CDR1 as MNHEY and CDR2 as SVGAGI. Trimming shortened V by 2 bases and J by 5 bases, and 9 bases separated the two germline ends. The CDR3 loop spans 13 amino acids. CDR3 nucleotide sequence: TGTGCCAGCAGTTACGGCGGTCGGACTGAAGCTTTCTTT. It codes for CASSYGGRTEAFF.

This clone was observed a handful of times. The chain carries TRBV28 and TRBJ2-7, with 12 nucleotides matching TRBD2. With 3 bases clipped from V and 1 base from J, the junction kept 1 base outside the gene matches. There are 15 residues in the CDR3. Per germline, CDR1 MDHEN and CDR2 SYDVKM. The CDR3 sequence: CASSFGLAGSYEQYF. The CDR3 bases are TGTGCCAGCAGTTTCGGACTAGCGGGGTCCTACGAGCAGTACTTC.

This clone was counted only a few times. CDR3 bases: TGTGCCAGCAGTGGTCGACTAGCGGACACAGATACGCAGTATTTT. It specifies CASSGRLADTDTQYF. This sequence joins TRBV6-1 and TRBJ2-3, with 9 bases that match TRBD2. CDR1 and CDR2 from the germline V gene are MNHNS and SASEGT. Trimming cost V 4 bases and J 2 bases; bases outside gene matches: 4. This CDR3 is built from 15 residues.

The CDR3 loop reads CASSGGQGRPYEQYF. The CDR3 DNA sequence: TGTGCCAGCAGCGGGGGACAGGGGCGGCCCTACGAGCAGTACTTC. The chain joins TRBV6-5 to TRBJ2-7, with 10 bases that match TRBD1. CDR3 length: 15 residues. Germline CDR1 MNHEY, CDR2 SVGAGI. The junction had 7 bases not matched to a gene; V was cut back by 6 bases and J by 2 bases.

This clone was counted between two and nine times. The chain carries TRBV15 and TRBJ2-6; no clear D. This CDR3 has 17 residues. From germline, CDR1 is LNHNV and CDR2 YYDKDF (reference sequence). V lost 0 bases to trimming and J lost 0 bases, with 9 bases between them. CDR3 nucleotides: TGTGCCACCAGCAGAGATTTGCGGAGCTCTGGGGCCAACGTCCTGACTTTC. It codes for CATSRDLRSSGANVLTF.

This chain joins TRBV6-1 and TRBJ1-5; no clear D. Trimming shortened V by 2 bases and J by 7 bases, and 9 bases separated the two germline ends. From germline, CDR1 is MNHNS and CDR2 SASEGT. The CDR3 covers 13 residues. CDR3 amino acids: CASSESVYQPQHF. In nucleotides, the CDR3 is TGTGCCAGCAGTGAATCCGTCTACCAGCCCCAGCATTTT.

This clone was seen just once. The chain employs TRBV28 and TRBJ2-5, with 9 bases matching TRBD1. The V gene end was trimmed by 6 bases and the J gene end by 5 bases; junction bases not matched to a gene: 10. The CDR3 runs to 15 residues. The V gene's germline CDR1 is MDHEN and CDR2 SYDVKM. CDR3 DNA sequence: TGTGCCAGCAGACTCCCGGGACAGGGCAGGGAGACCCAGTACTTC. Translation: CASRLPGQGRETQYF.

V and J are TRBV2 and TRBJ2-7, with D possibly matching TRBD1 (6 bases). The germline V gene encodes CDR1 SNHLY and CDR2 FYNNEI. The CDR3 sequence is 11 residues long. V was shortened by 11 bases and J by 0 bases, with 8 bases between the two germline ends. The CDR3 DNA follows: TGTGCCTCAGGGGTCTCCTACGAGCAGTACTTC. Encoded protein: CASGVSYEQYF.

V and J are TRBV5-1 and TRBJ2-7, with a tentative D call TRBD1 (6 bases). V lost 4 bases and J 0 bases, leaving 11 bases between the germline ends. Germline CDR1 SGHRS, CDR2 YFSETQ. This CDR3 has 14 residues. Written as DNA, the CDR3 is TGCGCCAGCAGCACCCAGACAGGCTCCTACGAGCAGTACTTC. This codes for CASSTQTGSYEQYF.

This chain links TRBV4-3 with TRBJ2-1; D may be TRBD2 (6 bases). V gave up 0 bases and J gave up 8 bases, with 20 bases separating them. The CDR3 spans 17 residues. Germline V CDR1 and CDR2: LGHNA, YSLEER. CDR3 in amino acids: CASSQDRRGHVMDEQFF. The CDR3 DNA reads TGCGCCAGCAGCCAAGATCGGAGGGGTCACGTTATGGATGAGCAGTTCTTC.